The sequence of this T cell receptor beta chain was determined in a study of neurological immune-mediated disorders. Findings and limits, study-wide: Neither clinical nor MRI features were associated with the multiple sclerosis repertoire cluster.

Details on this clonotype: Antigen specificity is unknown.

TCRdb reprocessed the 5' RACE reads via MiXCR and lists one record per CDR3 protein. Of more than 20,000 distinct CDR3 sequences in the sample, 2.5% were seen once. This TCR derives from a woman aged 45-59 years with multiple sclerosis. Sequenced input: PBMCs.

This CDR3 reads CASSFTGTYGYTF. DNA of the CDR3: TGCGCCAGCAGCTTCACAGGGACCTATGGCTACACCTTC. V and J are TRBV5-1 and TRBJ1-2, with D perhaps TRBD1 (6 bases). Trimming shortened V by 2 bases and J by 4 bases, and 9 bases separated the two germline ends. The germline CDR1 and CDR2 sequences are SGHRS and YFSETQ. CDR3 length equals 13 residues.